The 9 T cell receptor beta chains given below trace back to one sample, sequenced in a study of response to subunit inactivated influenza vaccine. TCRdb independently ran MiXCR on the RT-PCR reads; one entry per CDR3 protein. The sample includes fewer than 700,000 distinct CDR3 sequences, 10% to 15% of them seen just once. Sequences were derived from PBMCs from blood, sampled roughly 48 days after vaccination. Source of these receptors: a man in his forties or fifties who received an inactivated influenza vaccine.

This clonotype has at least ten counts. The chain combines TRBV5-1 with TRBJ1-2, with D possibly being TRBD1 (5 bases). CDR1 and CDR2 from the germline V gene are SGHRS and YFSETQ. CDR3 length: 13 residues. V was pared by 3 bases and J by 2 bases, with 8 bases between. CDR3 bases: TGCGCCAGCAGCTGGGACGGGAACTATGGCTACACCTTC. Protein product: CASSWDGNYGYTF.

This clonotype has a handful of counts. The V and J genes are TRBV5-6 and TRBJ2-7; possible D gene TRBD1, 5 bases. Germline V CDR1 and CDR2: SGHDT, YYEEEE. The CDR3 has 13 residues. V was pared by 9 bases and J by 3 bases, with 16 bases between. The CDR3: CATSQVGDYEQYF. The CDR3 DNA reads TGTGCCACGTCACAGGTTGGGGACTACGAGCAGTACTTC. Full variable domain (missing parts from reference TRBV5-6 and TRBJ2-7): DAGVTQSPTHLIKTRGQQVTLRCSPKSGHDTVSWYQQALGQGPQFIFQYYEEEERQRGNFPDRFSGHQFPNYSSELNVNALLLGDSALYLCATSQVGDYEQYFGPGTRLTVT.

The chain has TRBV7-3 and TRBJ2-2; 8 bases align to TRBD2. CDR3 length: 14 amino acids. J was trimmed by 5 bases and V by 10 bases; bases with no gene match: 9. The germline V gene has CDR1 SGHTA and CDR2 FQGTGA. CDR3 loop: CATGAGVSTGELFF. As DNA, the CDR3 is TGTGCCACAGGAGCGGGAGTTTCGACCGGGGAGCTGTTTTTT.

This chain uses TRBV20-1 with TRBJ2-2; 9 positions agree with TRBD1. V shed 6 bases and J 7 bases; nucleotides not matched to a gene: 6. Germline V gene data show CDR1 as DFQATT and CDR2 as SNEGSKA (reference sequence). The CDR3 runs to 13 residues. The CDR3 sequence: CSATGGASGELFF. The CDR3 DNA is TGCAGTGCCACAGGGGGCGCGAGCGGGGAGCTGTTTTTT.

This clonotype was seen repeatedly, ten times or more. The chain employs TRBV4-3 and TRBJ2-1, with 8 bases fitting TRBD1. The CDR3 has 17 residues. V shed 0 bases and J 6 bases; nucleotides not matched to a gene: 10. Germline-derived CDR1 and CDR2 are LGHNA and YSLEER. In nucleotides, the CDR3 is TGCGCCAGCAGCCAAGATTTCGGACAGGGTAACTCCAATGAGCAGTTCTTC. It is translated as CASSQDFGQGNSNEQFF.

The chain links TRBV29-1 to TRBJ1-2; 8 bases align to TRBD1. Per the germline V gene, CDR1 is SQVTM and CDR2 is ANQGSEA. V lost 3 bases, J lost 3 bases, and 0 bases stayed unmatched. The CDR3 consists of 12 residues. CDR3 nucleotides: TGCAGCGTTGAGACAGGGGACTATGGCTACACCTTC. Its protein product is CSVETGDYGYTF.

The J gene is TRBJ2-7, the V gene TRBV20-1; TRBD2 agrees at 11 bases. Germline CDR1 reads DFQATT; CDR2 reads SNEGSKA (reference sequence). Unmatched junction bases numbered 6, after V lost 0 bases and J lost 2 bases. The CDR3 consists of 16 residues. The CDR3 reads CSAREKGLAGAYEQYF. The DNA of the CDR3 is TGCAGTGCTAGAGAAAAAGGACTAGCGGGTGCCTACGAGCAGTACTTC.

The chain links TRBV29-1 to TRBJ1-2; D possibly corresponds to TRBD1 (5 bases). Between the trimmed V and J ends, which lost 7 bases and 2 bases, there was a span of 17 bases. Germline V gene sequence: CDR1 SQVTM, CDR2 ANQGSEA. This CDR3 region has 14 residues. In DNA, the CDR3 is TGCAGCGCCGATAGCCTCGGGGGAAACTATGGCTACACCTTC. Amino acids: CSADSLGGNYGYTF.

The chain links TRBV10-3 to TRBJ1-1; D may be TRBD1 (5 bases). V lost 3 bases and J lost 0, with 11 bases in between. CDR3 size: 15 residues. CDR1 ENHRY and CDR2 SYGVKD come from the germline V gene. The CDR3 sequence: CAISDTQGLNTEAFF. In nucleotides, the CDR3 is TGTGCCATCAGTGATACGCAGGGCCTGAACACTGAAGCTTTCTTT.